This record covers a single T cell receptor beta chain. This clone's antigen is unknown. Base qualities were left out, and no much larger clone turns up one base away. The collaborating institutions used their own protocols to collect whole blood in K2EDTA tubes. For TCRbeta analysis, collaborators shipped samples in one of three forms: frozen whole blood, isolated PBMCs, or DNA extracted from either of those sample types. After removal of 1 base from V and 5 bases from J, the junction retains 5 bases not matched to a gene. Sequences SGHKS (CDR1) and YYEKEE (CDR2) are obtained from the germline V gene (reference sequence). From the cysteine up to the phenylalanine, the CDR3 has a length of 14 residues. Solely the CDR3 DNA is kept, with 42 bases framed from the first base. TCRbeta CDR3 regions were amplified from genomic DNA by means of the immunoSEQ Assay, a bias-controlled multiplex PCR. Processing in the source paper ran as follows. Within the assay, amplification of reference gene primers was used to estimate how many nucleated cells each sample contained. To quantify the absolute abundance of each unique TCRbeta CDR3 rearrangement, sequence reads were collapsed and filtered. For each sample, productive Simpson clonality was calculated as the square root of Simpson's diversity index across productive rearrangements. In its TCRdb copy, this immuneACCESS table keeps in-frame sequences only and misses some clones. Where compared with another copy, unresolved V genes explain less than half of these, and the others have no known cause. The V and J calls and clone size come from that table; D and trimming were worked out from the DNA. The sample table holds under 300,000 clones, of which over 65% were seen once. About 3.5% of the sample is held by the ten biggest clonotypes.

The sample is drawn from a study of blood T cell repertoires in COVID-19 (dated by TCRdb to 2018 to 2021). About the full investigation: Samples from collaborators originated in the United States, Italy and Spain and spanned both the acute and convalescent phases of COVID-19. Subjects who had been exposed to COVID-19, were actively infected with it, or had recovered from it provided the deeply sampled blood TCRbeta repertoires that made up the dataset. A de-identified subject ID, COVID-19 status, age in years and sex were almost always included in the sample metadata. The samples were drawn from two sources: the first 160 participants of the ongoing ImmuneRACE study, and 1,254 subjects contributed by 6 global collaborators. Where HLA class I and class II types were available, the types were taken from metadata supplied by the sample provider, not from assay-based typing. The repertoires were released in a freely available public database meant as a resource for research on the immune response to SARS-CoV-2. The prospective study material was composed of cDNA or gDNA derived from T cells, B-cell-depleted T cells, or PBMCs. Overall study outcomes, separate from this receptor: The amount of clinical and demographic metadata varied by source and participant and was provided uncurated.

The sequence joins TRBV5-5 to TRBJ2-7, and 8 junctional nucleotides match TRBD1. Sequencing was done on a sample of peripheral blood. The clonotype was recovered from a woman of 80 years or more with acute or convalescent COVID-19. Read as DNA, the sequence is TGTGCCAGCAGCTTGCCAGGGGGCCCCCACGAGCAGTACTTC. It encodes CASSLPGGPHEQYF.